The present T cell receptor beta chain was sequenced within a study of response to subunit inactivated influenza vaccine. Germline CDR1 is SGHNT and CDR2 is YYREEE (reference sequence). This CDR3 spans 13 amino acids. V lost 0 bases, J lost 9 bases, and 10 bases lay in between. This clonotype was found a few times. Its antigen remains unidentified. TCRdb redid the calling of the RT-PCR reads with MiXCR, one entry per CDR3 protein. The sample includes more than 550,000 distinct CDR3 sequences, around 11% of them seen just once. Study-wide results and limits: Authors suggested few new T cells are recruited by each seasonal influenza vaccination.

In addition, the sample was reused for a study of T cells expressing NK-cell markers. From that second work: 5'RACE template switching with UMIs produced the TCR beta cDNA. HCMV seropositivity characterized seven of the eight sequenced donors, and seronegativity one. Among CD8+ T cells from five or six donors, dominant NKG2C+ clonotypes accounted for about 1.0-7.0%.

This specimen consisted of PBMCs from blood, obtained on the day of vaccination. The V call is TRBV5-4, the J call TRBJ2-4, with unresolved D. This receptor was obtained from a man aged 45 to 65 who received an inactivated influenza vaccine. DNA for the CDR3: TGTGCCAGCAGCTTGGAACCCGTGGGCATTCAGTACTTC. Translated: CASSLEPVGIQYF.